These 8 T cell receptor beta chains originate from one sample sequenced in a study of blood T cell repertoires in COVID-19. Libraries were prepared by immunoSEQ multiplex PCR; TCRdb keeps only in-frame clonotypes and omits some of them. This table holds under 250,000 clones, around four fifths found once. The sequenced sample was peripheral blood. These receptors were collected from a man aged 50-59 years with active or convalescent COVID-19.

The genes are TRBV12-3 or TRBV12-4 and TRBJ2-2; the D is unclear. The V end lost 1 base, the J end lost 13 bases, and 13 bases lay between the germline ends. This CDR3 is 13 amino acids long. For the CDR3, the DNA is TGTGCCAGCAGTTTAGTTGAAGGAGCGTGGCTGTTTTTT. Residues: CASSLVEGAWLFF.

This chain joins TRBV27 and TRBJ1-1; 7 bases agree with TRBD1. This CDR3 spans 16 amino acids. After removal of 5 bases from V and 5 bases from J, the junction contained 14 bases not matched to a gene. Germline V lookup: CDR1 MNHEY, CDR2 SMNVEV (reference sequence). The CDR3 loop is CASSLGDRGARTEAFF. Here the CDR3 DNA reads TGTGCCAGCAGTCTAGGGGACAGAGGGGCAAGGACTGAAGCTTTCTTT.

This clone was observed a handful of times. CDR3 DNA: TGTGCCAGCAGCTTGTGGGCTGCAAATGAAAAACTGTTTTTT. As protein: CASSLWAANEKLFF. This sequence joins TRBV5-4 and TRBJ1-4; no reliable D call. This CDR3 region has 14 residues. The V end was cut by 1 base, the J end by 5 bases, with 9 bases between. CDR1 SGHNT and CDR2 YYREEE come from the germline V gene (reference sequence).

This clone came up a few times. The rearrangement joins TRBV5-1 to TRBJ2-2, with D perhaps TRBD1 (6 bases). V was trimmed by 1 base and J by 0 bases, leaving 16 bases between them. CDR1 and CDR2 from the germline V gene are SGHRS and YFSETQ. The CDR3 runs 18 residues. CDR3 sequence reads: CASSLKGQSWANTGELFF. The CDR3 DNA follows: TGCGCCAGCAGCTTGAAAGGACAGTCTTGGGCGAACACCGGGGAGCTGTTTTTT.

This clone has just a few counts. V gene TRBV5-1 combines with J gene TRBJ2-3, with D perhaps TRBD2 (6 bases). V gave up 5 bases and J gave up 5 bases, with 12 bases separating them. Germline V CDR1 and CDR2: SGHRS, YFSETQ. This CDR3 has 13 residues. The CDR3 is CASRDVGRDTQYF. CDR3 bases: TGCGCCAGCAGGGACGTCGGGAGAGATACGCAGTATTTT.

This clone was seen more than once but under ten times. The chain recombines TRBV25-1 with TRBJ2-7, with 10 positions matching TRBD1. The V gene's germline CDR1 is MGHDK and CDR2 SYGVNS. The CDR3 is 13 amino acids. With 6 bases clipped from V and 3 bases from J, the junction kept 2 bases outside the gene matches. CDR3 sequence reads: CASRRTGGYEQYF. DNA for the CDR3: TGTGCCAGCAGAAGGACAGGGGGCTACGAGCAGTACTTC.

This chain uses TRBV6-5 with TRBJ1-2; 7 bases line up with TRBD1. CDR1 is MNHEY, CDR2 SVGAGI, per germline. V was pared by 4 bases and J by 3 bases, with 8 bases of the junction left unmatched. This CDR3 has 15 amino acids. The CDR3 region is CASSSRQGGDYGYTF. The CDR3 nucleotides are TGTGCCAGCAGTTCGCGGCAGGGGGGCGACTATGGCTACACCTTC.

This clone was found once. The J gene is TRBJ1-2, the V gene TRBV6-2 or TRBV6-3, with D perhaps matching TRBD1 (6 bases). From germline, CDR1 is MNHEY and CDR2 SVGEGT. V gave up 2 bases and J gave up 2 bases, with 6 bases separating them. The CDR3 spans 13 residues. The CDR3 here is CASSYDRNYGYTF. As DNA, the CDR3 is TGTGCCAGCAGTTACGACAGGAACTATGGCTACACCTTC.